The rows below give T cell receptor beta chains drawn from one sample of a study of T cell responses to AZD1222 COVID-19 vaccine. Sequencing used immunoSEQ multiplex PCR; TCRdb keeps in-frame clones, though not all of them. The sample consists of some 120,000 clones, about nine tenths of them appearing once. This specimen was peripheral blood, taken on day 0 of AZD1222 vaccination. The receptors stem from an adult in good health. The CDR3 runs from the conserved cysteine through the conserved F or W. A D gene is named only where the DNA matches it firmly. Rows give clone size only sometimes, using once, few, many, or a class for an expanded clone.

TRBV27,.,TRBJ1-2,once,TGTGCCAGCAGTTTAGGTCCGAGCCGCTATGGCTACACCTTC,CASSLGPSRYGYTF
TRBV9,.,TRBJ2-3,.,TGTGCCAGCAGCGTAGGGCCAGATACGCAGTATTTT,CASSVGPDTQYF
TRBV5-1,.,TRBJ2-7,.,TGCGCCAGCAAAGTTGGGGGACCGAATTACGAGCAGTACTTC,CASKVGGPNYEQYF
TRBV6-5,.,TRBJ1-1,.,TGTGCCAGCAGTTACTTACAGAAAGCTTTCTTT,CASSYLQKAFF
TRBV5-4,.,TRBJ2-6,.,TGTGCCAGCAGCCTGCCCGGGAGTCGGGCCAACGTCCTGACTTTC,CASSLPGSRANVLTF
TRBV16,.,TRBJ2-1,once,TGTGCCAGCAGCCACGAGGGGGGGTACAATGAGCAGTTCTTC,CASSHEGGYNEQFF
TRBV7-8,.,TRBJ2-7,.,TGTGCCAGCAGCTTGGGGCAGGGAGGTGCCGAGCAGTACTTC,CASSLGQGGAEQYF
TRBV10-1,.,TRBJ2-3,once,TGCGCCAGCAGTGAAGGGGTCCGTACAGATACGCAGTATTTT,CASSEGVRTDTQYF
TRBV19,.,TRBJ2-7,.,TGTGCCAGTAGTTCTACTGGTACCTACGAGCAGTACTTC,CASSSTGTYEQYF
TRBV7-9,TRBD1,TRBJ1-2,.,TGTGCCAGCAGCCCTATACCTGGGACAGTATCCTTCGCTAACTATGGCTACACCTTC,CASSPIPGTVSFANYGYTF
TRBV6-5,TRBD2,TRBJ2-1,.,TGTGCCAGCACGTCAGCGGGGGGGCCCAATGAGCAGTTCTTC,CASTSAGGPNEQFF
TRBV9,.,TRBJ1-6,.,TGTGCCAGCAGCCCCGAAGCGGGGCCAAATTCACCCCTCCACTTT,CASSPEAGPNSPLHF
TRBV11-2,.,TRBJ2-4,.,TGTGCCAGCAGCCCACAGAGGACGGGGGGCTCAGCCATTCAGTACTTC,CASSPQRTGGSAIQYF
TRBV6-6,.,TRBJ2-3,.,TGTGCCAGCAGTTCACCCCCGGATGGGACAGATACGCAGTATTTT,CASSSPPDGTDTQYF
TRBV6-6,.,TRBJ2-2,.,TGTGCCAGCAGTTACTCCCCGGGGGCTACCGGGGAGCTGTTTTTT,CASSYSPGATGELFF
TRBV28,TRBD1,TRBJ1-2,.,TGTGCCAGCAGCCCAGGGGGGTATAACTATGGCTACACCTTC,CASSPGGYNYGYTF
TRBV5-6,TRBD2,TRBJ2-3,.,TGTGCCAGCAGCTTAACCGGGACTAGCGGGAGTGGGGCGGGAGATACGCAGTATTTT,CASSLTGTSGSGAGDTQYF
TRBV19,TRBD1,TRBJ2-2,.,TGTGCCAGTAGCCCGACAGGGTCGAACACCGGGGAGCTGTTTTTT,CASSPTGSNTGELFF
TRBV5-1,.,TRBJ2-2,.,TGCGCCAGCAGCTTGGAGGCAGGGATCACCGGGGAGCTGTTTTTT,CASSLEAGITGELFF
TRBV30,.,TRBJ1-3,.,TGTGCCTGGAAAGAATCGGGGAACACCATATATTTT,CAWKESGNTIYF
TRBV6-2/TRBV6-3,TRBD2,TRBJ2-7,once,TGTGCCAGCAGTCACCCACCTTACGCTGTTAGCGGGGGAATTAACGAGCAGTACTTC,CASSHPPYAVSGGINEQYF
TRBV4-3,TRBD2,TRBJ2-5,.,TGCGCCAGCTCTACGGGACTAGGGGACCAAGAGACCCAGTACTTC,CASSTGLGDQETQYF
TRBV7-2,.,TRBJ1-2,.,TGTGCCAGCATCCCGAGGACGGGGAACTATGGCTACACCTTC,CASIPRTGNYGYTF
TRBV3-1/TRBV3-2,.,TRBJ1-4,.,TGTGCCAGCAGCCAAACGGGACGTCGTGAAAAACTGTTTTTT,CASSQTGRREKLFF
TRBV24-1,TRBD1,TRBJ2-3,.,TGTGCCACCAGTGATAGAAATACAGGGGCGCGCACAGATACGCAGTATTTT,CATSDRNTGARTDTQYF
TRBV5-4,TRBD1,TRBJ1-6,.,TGTGCCAGCAGCTGGGACAGGGAATCACCCCTCCACTTT,CASSWDRESPLHF
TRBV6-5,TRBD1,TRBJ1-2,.,TGTGCCAGCAGTTACTCGACAGGGGATATGCGAGGCTACACCTTC,CASSYSTGDMRGYTF
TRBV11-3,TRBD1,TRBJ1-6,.,TGTGCCAGCAGCTTGACAGGGACTAATTCACCCCTCCACTTT,CASSLTGTNSPLHF
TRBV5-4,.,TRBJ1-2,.,TGTGCCAGCAGCCCCCCGGGACGGATCTATGGCTACACCTTC,CASSPPGRIYGYTF
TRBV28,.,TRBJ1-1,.,TGTGCCAGCAGTTTATATCAGGGGAGGAACACTGAAGCTTTCTTT,CASSLYQGRNTEAFF
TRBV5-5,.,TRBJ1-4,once,TGTGCCAGCAGCTTGGAAACGGGATGGGGGAAACTGTTTTTT,CASSLETGWGKLFF
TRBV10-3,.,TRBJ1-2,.,TGTGCCATCAGACCAGGGTCAAACTATGGCTACACCTTC,CAIRPGSNYGYTF
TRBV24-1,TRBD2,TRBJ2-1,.,TGTGCCACCAGAGGGACTAGTTACAATGAGCAGTTCTTC,CATRGTSYNEQFF
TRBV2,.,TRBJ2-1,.,TGTGCCAGCAGTGACTCGAGCGGGACATTCGGCAATGAGCAGTTCTTC,CASSDSSGTFGNEQFF
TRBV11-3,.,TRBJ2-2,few,TGTGCCAGCAGCGAAGAGTCCCCCGGGGAGCTGTTTTTT,CASSEESPGELFF
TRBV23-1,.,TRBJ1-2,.,TGCGCCAGCAGTCAATCGGCGCGGGGGGCAGGGAACTATGGCTACACCTTC,CASSQSARGAGNYGYTF
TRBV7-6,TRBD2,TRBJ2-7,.,TGTGCCAGCAGCTCGAGCGGGAGCGCCTACGAGCAGTACTTC,CASSSSGSAYEQYF
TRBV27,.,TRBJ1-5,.,TGTGCCAGCAGTTTACCCCCACAGCCCGATCAGCCCCAGCATTTT,CASSLPPQPDQPQHF
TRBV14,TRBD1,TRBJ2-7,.,TGTGCCAGCAGCCCTCTACAGGGGGCCGGGTACGAGCAGTACTTC,CASSPLQGAGYEQYF
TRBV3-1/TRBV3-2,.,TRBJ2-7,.,TGTGCCAGCAGCCTCTTCACCGACGAGCAGTACTTC,CASSLFTDEQYF